The source of this T cell receptor beta chain is a study of T cells in Graves' hyperthyroidism and ophthalmopathy. Points on this clonotype: What it binds is unknown.

Template material for amplifying TCR beta CDR3 regions consisted of RNA transcripts. Researchers ran a first-round RT-PCR on the TCR CDR3 using the HTBI primer set. In TCRdb, the multiplex PCR reads were re-called with MiXCR into one record per CDR3 protein. The sample has a few hundred thousand distinct CDR3 sequences; roughly an eighth are singletons. Graves' hyperthyroidism was deemed stable given no ophthalmopathy progression within 18 months. The study left out patients who had uncontrolled infection, other autoimmune disease, pregnancy or lactation. The length of the CDR3 is 18 residues. Trimming removed 0 bases from V and 0 bases from J; junction bases left unmatched: 10. The germline gives CDR1 SGHDT, CDR2 YYEEEE. The study's findings and limits: Ophthalmopathy cases were set apart from stable hyperthyroidism by a 13 V-J model. The model made its ophthalmopathy prediction, and onset followed a median around 6.5 months later.

Material for sequencing was blood. This TCR was recovered from a young woman with Graves' hyperthyroidism. The chain employs TRBV5-6 and TRBJ2-5, with 8 positions matching TRBD2. For the CDR3, the DNA is TGTGCCAGCAGCTTGGCGGGGACCTCGGGAGGGTACCAAGAGACCCAGTACTTC. Translated, it gives CASSLAGTSGGYQETQYF.